The source of this T cell receptor (beta chain) is a study of T cells in lung cancer brain metastases. CDR1 is SQVTM and CDR2 is ANQGSEA in the germline V gene. The CDR3 covers 12 residues. Comment on this clone: The junction shows a germline mismatch at one end, possibly a read error.

The protocol was immunoSEQ multiplex PCR, while the TCRdb copy is restricted to in-frame clones and leaves out a portion. The sample has roughly 5,500 clones; 88% are singletons. Sample: tumor tissue from the primary lung tumor. This TCR was sampled from a man between 65 and 79 years old with non-small cell lung cancer. The V call is TRBV29-1, the J call TRBJ2-7, with D maybe TRBD2 (5 bases). CDR3 DNA: TGCAGCGGTGAAGGACTTTCCTACGAGCAGTACTTC. Translating it yields CSGEGLSYEQYF.